This TCR beta chain was retrieved from a study of Ad26.COV2.S vaccination and SARS-CoV-2 variants. Study-wide background: Vaccine-arm donor from the placebo-controlled COV1001 Ad26.COV2.S trial. The authors gave Ad26.COV2.S intramuscularly, either once or twice 56 days apart. Study findings and constraints: The placebo group had lower spike-specific TCR breadth than the vaccine recipients did. Recipients of vaccine and of placebo showed similar breadth of their non-spike TCR repertoires.

V was cut by 2 bases and J by 7 bases, with 18 bases left in between. Germline loops: CDR1 MRHNA, CDR2 SNTAGT. This CDR3 has 16 residues. The protocol was immunoSEQ multiplex PCR, while the TCRdb copy is restricted to in-frame clones and leaves out a portion. The sample carries a few hundred thousand clones, approximately 92% recorded once. For this clone: Antigen specificity is unknown.

Treatment meaning: about 20 received Ad26.COV2.S at low or high dose, single or two shots; 5 received placebo; per-sample allocation not given. Sampling occurred on day 63 after the first vaccine or placebo injection. Specimen: peripheral blood, collected in a trial of Ad26.COV2.S vaccine versus placebo. The TCR was taken from a person between 18 and 59 years old who received the Ad26.COV2.S COVID-19 vaccine or a placebo. The chain has TRBV6-4 and TRBJ1-3, with D hard to call. For the CDR3, the DNA is TGTGCCAGCAGTGACCTAGGTGTTTCTACTTCTAACACCATATATTTT. Translating gives CASSDLGVSTSNTIYF.